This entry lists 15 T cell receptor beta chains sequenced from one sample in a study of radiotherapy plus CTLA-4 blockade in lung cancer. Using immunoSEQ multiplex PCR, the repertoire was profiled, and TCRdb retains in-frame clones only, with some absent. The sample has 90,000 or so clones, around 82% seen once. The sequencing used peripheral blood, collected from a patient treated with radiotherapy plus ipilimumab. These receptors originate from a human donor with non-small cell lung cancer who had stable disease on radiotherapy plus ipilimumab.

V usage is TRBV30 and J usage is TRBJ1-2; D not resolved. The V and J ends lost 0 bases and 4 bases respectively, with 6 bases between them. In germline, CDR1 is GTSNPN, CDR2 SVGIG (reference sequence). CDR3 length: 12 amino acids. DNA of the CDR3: TGTGCCTGGAGTGTACTGGGCTATGGCTACACCTTC. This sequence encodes CAWSVLGYGYTF.

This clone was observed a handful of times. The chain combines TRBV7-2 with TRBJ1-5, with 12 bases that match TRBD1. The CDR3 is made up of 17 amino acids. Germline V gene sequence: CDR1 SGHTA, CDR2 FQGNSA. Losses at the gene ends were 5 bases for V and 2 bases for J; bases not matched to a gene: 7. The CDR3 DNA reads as TGTGCCAGCAGCCGCACCGGGACAGGGGGCGGCAATCAGCCCCAGCATTTT. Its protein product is CASSRTGTGGGNQPQHF.

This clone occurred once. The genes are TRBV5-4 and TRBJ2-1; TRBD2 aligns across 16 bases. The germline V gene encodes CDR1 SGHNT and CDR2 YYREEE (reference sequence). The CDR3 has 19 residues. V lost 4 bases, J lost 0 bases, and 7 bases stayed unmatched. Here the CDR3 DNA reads TGTGCCAGCAGCCTCATGGGACTAGCGGGAGGGAGCTCCTACAATGAGCAGTTCTTC. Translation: CASSLMGLAGGSSYNEQFF.

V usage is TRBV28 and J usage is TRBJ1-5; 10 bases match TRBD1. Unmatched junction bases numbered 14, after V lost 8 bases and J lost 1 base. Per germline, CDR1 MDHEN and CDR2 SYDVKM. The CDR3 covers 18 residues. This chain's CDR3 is CASAGGQGTSWSNQPQHF. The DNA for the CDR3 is TGTGCCAGCGCGGGGGGACAGGGGACGAGTTGGAGCAATCAGCCCCAGCATTTT.

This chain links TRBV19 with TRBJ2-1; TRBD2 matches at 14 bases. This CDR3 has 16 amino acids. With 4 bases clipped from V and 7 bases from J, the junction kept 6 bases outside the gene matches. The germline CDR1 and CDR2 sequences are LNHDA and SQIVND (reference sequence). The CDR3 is CASSRGLAGEVNEQFF. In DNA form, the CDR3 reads TGTGCCAGTAGTAGGGGACTAGCGGGGGAGGTTAATGAGCAGTTCTTC.

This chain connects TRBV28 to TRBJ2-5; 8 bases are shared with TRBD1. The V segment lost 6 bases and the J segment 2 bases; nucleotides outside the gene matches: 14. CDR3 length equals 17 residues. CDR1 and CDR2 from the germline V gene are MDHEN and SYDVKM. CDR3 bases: TGTGCCAGCAGCACTTGGAGGGGGACAGGCCCACAAGAGACCCAGTACTTC. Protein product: CASSTWRGTGPQETQYF. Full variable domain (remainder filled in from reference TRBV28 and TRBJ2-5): DVKVTQSSRYLVKRTGEKVFLECVQDMDHENMFWYRQDPGLGLRLIYFSYDVKMKEKGDIPEGYSVSREKKERFSLILESASTNQTSMYLCASSTWRGTGPQETQYFGPGTRLLVL.

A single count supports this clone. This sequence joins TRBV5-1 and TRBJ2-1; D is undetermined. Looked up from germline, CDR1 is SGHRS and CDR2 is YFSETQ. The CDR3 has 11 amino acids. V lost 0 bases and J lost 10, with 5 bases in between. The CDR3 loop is CASSLGGEQFF. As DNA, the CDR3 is TGCGCCAGCAGCTTGGGTGGGGAGCAGTTCTTC.

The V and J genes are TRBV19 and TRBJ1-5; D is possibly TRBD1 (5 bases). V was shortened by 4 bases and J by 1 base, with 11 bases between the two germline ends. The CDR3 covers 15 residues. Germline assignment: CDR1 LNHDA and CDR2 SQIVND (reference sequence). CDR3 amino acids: CASSRSRDSNQPQHF. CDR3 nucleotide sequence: TGTGCCAGTAGTAGGAGCCGGGACAGCAATCAGCCCCAGCATTTT. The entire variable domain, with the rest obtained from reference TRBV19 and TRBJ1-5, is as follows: DGGITQSPKYLFRKEGQNVTLSCEQNLNHDAMYWYRQDPGQGLRLIYYSQIVNDFQKGDIAEGYSVSREKKESFPLTVTSAQKNPTAFYLCASSRSRDSNQPQHFGDGTRLSIL.

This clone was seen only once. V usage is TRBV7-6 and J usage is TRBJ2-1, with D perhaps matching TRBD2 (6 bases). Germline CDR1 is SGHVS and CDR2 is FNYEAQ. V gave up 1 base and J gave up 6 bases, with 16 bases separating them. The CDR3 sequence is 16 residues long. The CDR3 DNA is TGTGCCAGCAGCTTAGGGACCCAAGCGGGCCCCAATGAGCAGTTCTTC. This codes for CASSLGTQAGPNEQFF.

This CDR3 reads CAWSPRGGGNNEQFF. CDR3 sequence (DNA): TGTGCCTGGAGTCCACGGGGCGGGGGGAACAATGAGCAGTTCTTC. The chain is built from TRBV30 and TRBJ2-1, with 8 nucleotides matching TRBD2. CDR1 is GTSNPN and CDR2 is SVGIG in the germline V gene (reference sequence). V trimming: 2 bases; J trimming: 5 bases; junction bases outside the gene matches: 8. The CDR3 length is 15 residues.

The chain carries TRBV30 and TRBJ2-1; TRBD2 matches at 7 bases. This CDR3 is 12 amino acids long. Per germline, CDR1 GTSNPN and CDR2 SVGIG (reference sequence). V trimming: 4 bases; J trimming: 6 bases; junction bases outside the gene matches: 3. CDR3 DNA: TGTGCCTGGACTAGCGGACCCAATGAGCAGTTCTTC. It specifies CAWTSGPNEQFF.

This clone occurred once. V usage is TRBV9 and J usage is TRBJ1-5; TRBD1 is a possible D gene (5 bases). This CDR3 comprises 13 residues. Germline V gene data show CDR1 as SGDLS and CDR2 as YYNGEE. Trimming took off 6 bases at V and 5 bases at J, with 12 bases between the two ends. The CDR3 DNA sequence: TGTGCCAGCAACCCTGGGGGGGATCAGCCCCAGCATTTT. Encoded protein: CASNPGGDQPQHF.

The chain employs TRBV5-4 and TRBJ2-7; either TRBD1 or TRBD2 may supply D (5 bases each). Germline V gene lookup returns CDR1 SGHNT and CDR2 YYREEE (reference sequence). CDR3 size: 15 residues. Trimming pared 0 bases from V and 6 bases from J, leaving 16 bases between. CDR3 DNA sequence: TGTGCCAGCAGCTTGGCCGGGACGGAGTCTCTCGAGCAGTACTTC. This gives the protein CASSLAGTESLEQYF.

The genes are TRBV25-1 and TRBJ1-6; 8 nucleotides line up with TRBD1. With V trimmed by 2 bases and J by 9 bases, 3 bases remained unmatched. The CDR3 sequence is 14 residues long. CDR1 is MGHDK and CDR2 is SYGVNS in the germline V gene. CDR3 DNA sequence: TGTGCCAGCAGTGAAGGGGACAGGTTTTCACCCCTCCACTTT. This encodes CASSEGDRFSPLHF.

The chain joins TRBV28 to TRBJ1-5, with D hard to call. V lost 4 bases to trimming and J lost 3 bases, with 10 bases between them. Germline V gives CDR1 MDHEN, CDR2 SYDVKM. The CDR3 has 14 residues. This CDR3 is CASSSPGNNQPQHF. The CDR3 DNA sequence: TGTGCCAGCAGTTCGCCAGGCAACAATCAGCCCCAGCATTTT.